The present TCR beta chain was sequenced within a study of post-analysis software for immune sequencing data (dated by TCRdb to 2014 to 2015). Study-wide context: Recorded disease courses included relapsing-remitting, secondary progressive and progressive-relapsing multiple sclerosis, with some patients lacking subtype annotation. Patient repertoires were compared against over ten previously published healthy control repertoires from donors aged roughly 6 to 27 years. A subset of samples was prepared in parallel using single-end sample barcoding, then pooled and co-amplified after Illumina adapter ligation. General conclusions and limits of the study: When samples were clustered directly using the F measure, samples prepared in the same batch co-clustered strongly, which prompted a batch-effect correction. Significantly lower normalized Chao1 diversity was found in multiple sclerosis patients than in controls, suggesting substantial peripheral T-cell clonal expansion. The control group was slightly older than the multiple sclerosis patient group. Roughly 5 TRBV segments, including TRBV5-6, TRBV5-1 and TRBV20-1, were significantly more frequent in patients than controls.

Here V drops 4 bases and J drops 3 bases, and the junction holds 14 bases not matched to any gene. Reading from cysteine to phenylalanine, the CDR3 counts 16 amino acids. Of all the DNA, just the CDR3 is kept, 48 bases in frame from base 1. Per the germline V gene (reference sequence), DFQATT is the CDR1 and SNEGSKA is the CDR2. Receptors were amplified or captured by PCR. TCRdb names Illumina HiSeq 2500 as the instrument used. Unique molecular identifiers were incorporated into TCR beta cDNA libraries to reduce PCR and sequencing biases. Roughly 500,000 cDNA molecules were obtained per 1 to 10 million input T cells, so each molecule approximated one T cell. The patient libraries were prepared and sequenced with the same protocol used for the earlier healthy control dataset. Samples belonging to the same batch were prepared together, multiplexed and sequenced on a shared HiSeq lane. On the study's bioinformatics: Raw barcoded reads were processed with MIGEC, and single-read molecular identifier groups were discarded before consensus assembly and CDR3 extraction. VDJtools was used for post-analysis of the clonotype tables, and diversity was normalized by down-sampling every dataset to the size of the smallest sample. Repertoire overlap clustering matched CDR3 amino acid but not nucleotide sequences to correct batch-related cross-sample contamination. The public reads were quality trimmed at Q25 with fastp and then assembled into clones with MiXCR by TCRdb, keeping productive beta chains. CDR3 protein sequences are deduplicated, and each keeps its most common genes and DNA. None of the V and J calls come from the authors' own analysis; TCRdb made them. The sample table lists hundreds of thousands of distinct CDR3 sequences, 40% to 55% of them with a count of one. The ten largest account for about an eighth of the sample.

A note on this clonotype: What antigen it recognizes has not been identified. Per-nucleotide qualities are absent, and no much larger clonotype sits a single base away.

To demonstrate the VDJtools post-analysis software, TCR beta repertoires were profiled from the peripheral blood of over ten young patients with multiple sclerosis. Multiple sclerosis patients were children and adolescents aged about 6 to 15 years. Sequencing input: blood. This receptor chain uses TRBV20-1 and TRBJ2-5; 7 middle bases align to TRBD2. The receptor comes from a girl between 10 and 17 years old with multiple sclerosis. The CDR3 reads CSATPPGGSQEETQYF. Here is the DNA: TGCAGTGCTACCCCTCCCGGCGGGAGTCAGGAAGAGACCCAGTACTTC.